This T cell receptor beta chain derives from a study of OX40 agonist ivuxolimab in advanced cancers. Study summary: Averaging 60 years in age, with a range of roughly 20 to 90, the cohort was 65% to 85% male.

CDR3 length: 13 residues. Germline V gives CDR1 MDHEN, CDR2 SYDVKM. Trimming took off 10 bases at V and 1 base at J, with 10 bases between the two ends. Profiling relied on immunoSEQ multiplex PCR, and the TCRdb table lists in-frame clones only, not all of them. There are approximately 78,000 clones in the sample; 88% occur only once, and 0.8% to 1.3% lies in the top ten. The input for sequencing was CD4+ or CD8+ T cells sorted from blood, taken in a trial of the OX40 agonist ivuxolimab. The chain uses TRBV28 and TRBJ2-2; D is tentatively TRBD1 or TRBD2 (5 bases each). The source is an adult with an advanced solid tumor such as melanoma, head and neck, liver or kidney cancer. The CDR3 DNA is TGTGCCACCGGGACGGTGAACACCGGGGAGCTGTTTTTT. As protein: CATGTVNTGELFF.